This TCR beta chain was profiled in a study of CD8+CD57+ T cells in acquired aplastic anemia. Germline V gene data show CDR1 as MDHEN and CDR2 as SYDVKM. V was pared by 2 bases and J by 0 bases, with 8 bases between. CDR3 length: 14 residues. Patients picked for sequencing had shown CD8+CD57+ cell expansion detected by flow cytometry. The use of genomic DNA as template underpinned the TCR beta VDJ and CDR3 profiling. MiXCR was run by TCRdb on the reads, yielding one entry per CDR3 protein. The sample holds about 120,000 distinct CDR3 sequences; under 60% are singletons and the top ten take around 27%.

Sequencing was performed on sorted CD4+, CD8+, or CD8+CD57+ T cells (not recorded which) from PBMCs. The chain couples TRBV28 to TRBJ2-7; the D is unclear. The clonotype was recovered from a human donor with aplastic anemia. In DNA, the CDR3 is TGTGCCAGCAGTTTACAGTCTATCTCCTACGAGCAGTACTTC. Residues: CASSLQSISYEQYF.